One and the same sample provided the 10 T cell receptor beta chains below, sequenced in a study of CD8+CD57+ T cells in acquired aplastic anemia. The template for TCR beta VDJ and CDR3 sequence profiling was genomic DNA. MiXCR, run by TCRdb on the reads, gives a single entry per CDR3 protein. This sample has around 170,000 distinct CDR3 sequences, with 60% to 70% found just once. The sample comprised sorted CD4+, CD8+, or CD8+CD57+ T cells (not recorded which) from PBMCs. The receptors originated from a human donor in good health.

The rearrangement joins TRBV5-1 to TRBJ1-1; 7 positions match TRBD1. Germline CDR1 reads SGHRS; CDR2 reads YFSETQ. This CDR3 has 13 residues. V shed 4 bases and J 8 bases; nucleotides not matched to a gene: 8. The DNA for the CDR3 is TGCGCCAGCAGCCCAGGGGGAACAGGGGAAGCTTTCTTT. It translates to CASSPGGTGEAFF.

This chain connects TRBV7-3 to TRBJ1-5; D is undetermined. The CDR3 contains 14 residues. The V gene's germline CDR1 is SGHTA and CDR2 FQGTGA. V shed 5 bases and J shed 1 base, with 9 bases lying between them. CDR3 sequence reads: CASSQELSNQPQHF. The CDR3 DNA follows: TGTGCCAGCAGCCAAGAACTGAGCAATCAGCCCCAGCATTTT.

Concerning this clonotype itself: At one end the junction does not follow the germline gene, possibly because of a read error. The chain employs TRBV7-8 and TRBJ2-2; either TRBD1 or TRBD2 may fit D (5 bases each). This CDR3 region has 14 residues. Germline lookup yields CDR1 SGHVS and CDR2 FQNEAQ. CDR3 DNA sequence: TGCGCCAGCAGCTGGGACCTGAACACCGGGGAGCTGTTTTTT. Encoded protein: CASSWDLNTGELFF.

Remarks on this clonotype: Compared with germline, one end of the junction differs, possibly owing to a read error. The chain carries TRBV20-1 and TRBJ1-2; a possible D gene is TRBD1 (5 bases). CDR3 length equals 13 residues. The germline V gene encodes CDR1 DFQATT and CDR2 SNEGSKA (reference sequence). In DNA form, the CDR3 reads TGCAGTGCTACCGGGACCTCTAACTATGGCTTCACCTTC. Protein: CSATGTSNYGFTF.

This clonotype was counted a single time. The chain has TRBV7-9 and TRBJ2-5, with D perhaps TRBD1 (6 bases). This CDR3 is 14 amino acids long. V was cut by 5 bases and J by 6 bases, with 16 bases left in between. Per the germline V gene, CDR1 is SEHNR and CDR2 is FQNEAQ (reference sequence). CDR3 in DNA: TGTGCCAGCAGCACGGACAGCGTGGGGAAGACCCAGTACTTC. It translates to CASSTDSVGKTQYF.

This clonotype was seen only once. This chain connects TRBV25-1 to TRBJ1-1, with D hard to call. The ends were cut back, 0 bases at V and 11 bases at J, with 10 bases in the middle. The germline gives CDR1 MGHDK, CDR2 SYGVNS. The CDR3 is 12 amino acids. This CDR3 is CASSEYPWLAFF. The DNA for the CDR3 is TGTGCCAGCAGTGAATATCCCTGGTTGGCTTTCTTT.

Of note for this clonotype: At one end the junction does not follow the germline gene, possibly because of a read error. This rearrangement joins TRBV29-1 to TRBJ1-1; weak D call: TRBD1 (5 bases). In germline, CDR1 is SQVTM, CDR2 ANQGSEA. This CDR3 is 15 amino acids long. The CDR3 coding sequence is TGCGGCGTTGCCGGAAGTGGGGGAAGTGGCACCGAAGCTTTCTTT. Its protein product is CGVAGSGGSGTEAFF.

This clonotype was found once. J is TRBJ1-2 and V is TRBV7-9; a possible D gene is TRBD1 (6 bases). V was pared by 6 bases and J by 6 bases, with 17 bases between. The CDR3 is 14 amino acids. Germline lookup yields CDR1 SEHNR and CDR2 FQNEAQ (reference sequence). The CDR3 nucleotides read TGTGCCAGCAGTCCACTTCGGACAGTACATGGCTACACCTTC. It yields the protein CASSPLRTVHGYTF.

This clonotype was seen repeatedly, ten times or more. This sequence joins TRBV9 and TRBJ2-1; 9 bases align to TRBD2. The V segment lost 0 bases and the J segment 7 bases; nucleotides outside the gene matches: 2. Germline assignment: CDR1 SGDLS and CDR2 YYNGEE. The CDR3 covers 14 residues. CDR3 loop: CASSVGGRANEQFF. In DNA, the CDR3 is TGTGCCAGCAGCGTAGGCGGGAGGGCTAATGAGCAGTTCTTC.

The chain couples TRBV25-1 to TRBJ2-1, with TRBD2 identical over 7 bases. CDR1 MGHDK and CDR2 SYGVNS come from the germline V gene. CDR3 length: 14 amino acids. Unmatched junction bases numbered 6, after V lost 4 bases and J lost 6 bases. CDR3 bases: TGTGCCAGCAGTGCCGGGACTAACTTCAATGAGCAGTTCTTC. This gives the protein CASSAGTNFNEQFF.